The clone carrying this T cell receptor (beta chain) was seen many times. What it binds is unknown. The germline V and J ends were trimmed by 4 bases and 4 bases, with 17 bases remaining between them. The CDR3 is 15 amino acids. The germline gives CDR1 SGHRS, CDR2 YFSETQ. When ophthalmopathy did not progress within 18 months, Graves' hyperthyroidism was considered stable. Patients were excluded for uncontrolled infection, other autoimmune disease, pregnancy or lactation. Diagnoses were made from clinical symptoms, serum measures (thyroxine and TRAb), thyroid ultrasound and orbital computed tomography. The data are from a study of T cells in Graves' hyperthyroidism and ophthalmopathy. Amplification of TCR beta CDR3 regions used RNA as the template. TCR CDR3 underwent first-round RT-PCR with the HTBI primer set. TCRdb re-derived calls from the multiplex PCR reads in MiXCR, one entry per CDR3 protein. Of about 380,000 distinct CDR3 sequences in the sample, roughly 13% were seen once.

Findings and limits, study-wide: Most clonotypes that expanded in the thyroid above 0.001 also showed up in blood.

This chain joins TRBV5-1 and TRBJ1-1; possible D gene TRBD1, 6 bases. The receptor was isolated from a woman aged 55-69 years with Graves' hyperthyroidism. The specimen sequenced was blood. CDR3 protein: CASSLPSGAGTEAFF. CDR3 nucleotides: TGCGCCAGCAGCCTTCCCTCAGGGGCGGGCACTGAAGCTTTCTTT.